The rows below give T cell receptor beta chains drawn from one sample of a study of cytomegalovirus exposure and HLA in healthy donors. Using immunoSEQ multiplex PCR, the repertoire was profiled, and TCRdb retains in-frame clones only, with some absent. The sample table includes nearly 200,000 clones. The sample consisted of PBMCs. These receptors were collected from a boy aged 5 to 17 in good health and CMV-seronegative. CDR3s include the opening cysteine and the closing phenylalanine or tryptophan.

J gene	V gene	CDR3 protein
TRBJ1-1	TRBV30	CAWRSPGYGTEAFF
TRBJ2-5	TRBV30	CAWSMGQGRETQYF
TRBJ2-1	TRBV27	CASSYQASSYNEQFF
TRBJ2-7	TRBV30	CAWGQGWYEQYF
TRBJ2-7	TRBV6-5	CASSYNQGGYEQYF
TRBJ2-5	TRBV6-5	CAARANFGETQYF
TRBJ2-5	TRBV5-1	CASSLTSGAYWETQYF
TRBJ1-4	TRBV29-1	CSVEAVTDRESYEKLFF
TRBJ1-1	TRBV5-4	CASSLFQGLNTEAFF
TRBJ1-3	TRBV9	CASSVEEGSFNTIYF
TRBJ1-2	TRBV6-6	CASRDGTEGGYTF
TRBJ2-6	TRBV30	CARAIGGSSSGANVLTF
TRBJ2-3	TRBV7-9	CASSLTSGASLSEYF
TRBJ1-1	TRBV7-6	CASSPRGTENTEAFF
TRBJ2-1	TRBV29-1	CSVGYGVWGLYNEQFF
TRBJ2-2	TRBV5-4	CASSFGGYTGELFF
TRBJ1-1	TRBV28	CASSLFGSEEGRWGTEAFF
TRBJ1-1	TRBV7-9	CASSSQGTVNTEAFF
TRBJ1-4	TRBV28	CASTSQDLGGEKLFF
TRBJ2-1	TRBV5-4	CASSTDIGAYYEQFF
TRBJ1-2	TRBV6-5	CASSQGTLQGYTF
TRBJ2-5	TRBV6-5	CASSYRRSETQYF
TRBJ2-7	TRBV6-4	CASSPQGVAYEQYF
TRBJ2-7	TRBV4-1	CASSQGQQGMGEQYF
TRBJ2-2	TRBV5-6	CASSPGTGNTGELFF
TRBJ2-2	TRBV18	CASSPSQGRNTGELFF
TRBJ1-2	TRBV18	CASSPGDYGYTF
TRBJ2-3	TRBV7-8	CASSLDFSTDTQYF
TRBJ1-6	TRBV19	CASSSPGTGVRPLHF
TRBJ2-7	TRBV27	CASSLLRGPSEQYF